One sample yielded the 14 T cell receptor beta chains listed below, sequenced in a study of technical replicates of blood from a few donors. Assay used: immunoSEQ multiplex PCR; TCRdb lists only in-frame clones, some missing. The sample holds over 85,000 clones, about 95% seen once. Material for sequencing was T cells isolated from PBMCs. These receptors were obtained from a human donor in good health.

The rearrangement links TRBV9 to TRBJ1-2; D gene ambiguous. Germline V gene sequence: CDR1 SGDLS, CDR2 YYNGEE. This CDR3 comprises 16 residues. The V end lost 4 bases, the J end lost 8 bases, and 24 bases lay between the germline ends. The CDR3 protein is CASSPRVNPPHSGYTF. The CDR3 DNA is TGTGCCAGCAGCCCCCGGGTAAATCCCCCCCACTCCGGCTACACCTTC.

This clone was detected once. The chain combines TRBV5-1 with TRBJ2-7; D might be TRBD2 (5 bases). Trimming took 3 bases from V and 7 from J, leaving 14 bases between them. CDR1 and CDR2 (germline): SGHRS, YFSETQ. This CDR3 has 13 amino acids. The CDR3 loop reads CASSSGSRWEQYF. In DNA form, the CDR3 reads TGCGCCAGCAGCTCGGGAAGTAGGTGGGAGCAGTACTTC. Using reference TRBV5-1 and TRBJ2-7 for the parts outside the CDR3, the full variable domain is KAGVTQTPRYLIKTRGQQVTLSCSPISGHRSVSWYQQTPGQGLQFLFEYFSETQRNKGNFPGRFSGRQFSNSRSEMNVSTLELGDSALYLCASSSGSRWEQYFGPGTRLTVT.

The gene calls are TRBV2 and TRBJ2-1; 9 nucleotides align to TRBD2. CDR3 size: 18 residues. J gave up 6 bases and V 0 bases, and 12 bases lay outside the gene matches. Germline CDR1 is SNHLY and CDR2 is FYNNEI. The CDR3 is CASSEAEFAGGRGNEQFF. CDR3 DNA: TGTGCCAGCAGTGAAGCGGAGTTTGCGGGAGGGCGGGGCAATGAGCAGTTCTTC.

The chain has TRBV2 and TRBJ2-3; D is possibly TRBD2 (5 bases). CDR1 and CDR2 from the germline V gene are SNHLY and FYNNEI. Trimming removed 8 bases from V and 2 bases from J, with 8 bases in between. This CDR3 spans 12 amino acids. CDR3 sequence: CASRENTDTQYF. CDR3 DNA: TGTGCCAGCCGGGAAAACACAGATACGCAGTATTTT.

This clone showed up just once. The genes are TRBV19 and TRBJ2-7; 9 nucleotides line up with TRBD1. Looked up from germline, CDR1 is LNHDA and CDR2 is SQIVND (reference sequence). Losses at the gene ends were 2 bases for V and 2 bases for J; bases not matched to a gene: 1. This CDR3 is 14 amino acids long. The CDR3 loop is CASSIRQGAYEQYF. The DNA for the CDR3 is TGTGCCAGTAGTATAAGACAGGGGGCCTACGAGCAGTACTTC.

The V call is TRBV14, the J call TRBJ2-7; the D gene is possibly TRBD2 (5 bases). The germline V gene encodes CDR1 SGHDN and CDR2 FVKESK. Deletions cut 3 bases from V and 2 bases from J, with 8 bases between. CDR3 length: 13 amino acids. The CDR3 reads CASSQRVTYEQYF. The CDR3 DNA is TGTGCCAGCAGCCAGAGGGTGACCTACGAGCAGTACTTC.

The chain employs TRBV28 and TRBJ2-5, with 9 nucleotides matching TRBD1. Germline loops: CDR1 MDHEN, CDR2 SYDVKM. Trimming cost V 10 bases and J 5 bases; bases outside gene matches: 11. The CDR3 totals 14 residues. This CDR3 reads CATIKGQGWETQYF. The CDR3, as DNA: TGTGCCACCATCAAAGGACAGGGGTGGGAGACCCAGTACTTC. Full variable domain (remainder filled in from reference TRBV28 and TRBJ2-5): DVKVTQSSRYLVKRTGEKVFLECVQDMDHENMFWYRQDPGLGLRLIYFSYDVKMKEKGDIPEGYSVSREKKERFSLILESASTNQTSMYLCATIKGQGWETQYFGPGTRLLVL.

The rearrangement uses TRBV11-2 and TRBJ2-6; tentative D call: TRBD1 (6 bases). Germline V gene data show CDR1 as SGHAT and CDR2 as FQNNGV. The V gene lost 2 bases and the J gene lost 1 base, with 12 bases spanning the gap. The CDR3 consists of 17 residues. The CDR3 reads CASSLRPGDSGANVLTF. The CDR3 bases are TGTGCCAGCAGCTTAAGGCCAGGGGATTCTGGGGCCAACGTCCTGACTTTC.

The chain uses TRBV2 and TRBJ1-5, with D maybe TRBD1 (5 bases). Germline V gene sequence: CDR1 SNHLY, CDR2 FYNNEI. The length of the CDR3 is 15 residues. Trimming stripped 7 bases from V and 0 bases from J, with 13 bases between. CDR3 in DNA: TGTGCCAGCAACTGGGGGGGGTATAGCAATCAGCCCCAGCATTTT. Its protein product is CASNWGGYSNQPQHF.

V and J are TRBV7-9 and TRBJ2-7; a possible D gene is TRBD1 (6 bases). The CDR3 is 14 residues long. Germline V CDR1 and CDR2: SEHNR, FQNEAQ (reference sequence). V lost 3 bases to trimming and J lost 5 bases, with 14 bases between them. CDR3 DNA: TGTGCCAGCAGCTTGCAAAACAGGGTTGACGAGCAGTACTTC. Translating gives CASSLQNRVDEQYF.

CDR3 sequence reads: CASSLDRRVGEGYTF. DNA of the CDR3: TGCGCCAGCAGCTTGGACAGGAGAGTAGGAGAAGGCTACACCTTC. The chain employs TRBV5-1 and TRBJ1-2, with D perhaps TRBD1 (5 bases). The CDR3 consists of 15 residues. With 0 bases removed from V and 8 bases from J, the gap between germline ends came to 17 bases. In germline, CDR1 is SGHRS, CDR2 YFSETQ.

This rearrangement joins TRBV5-5 to TRBJ2-7, with 9 bases aligning to TRBD1. CDR3 length: 15 amino acids. Germline V gene lookup returns CDR1 SGHKS and CDR2 YYEKEE (reference sequence). Losses at the gene ends were 0 bases for V and 3 bases for J; bases not matched to a gene: 4. The chain's CDR3 is CASSLGGTGLYEQYF. The CDR3 nucleotides are TGTGCCAGCAGCTTGGGCGGGACAGGGCTCTACGAGCAGTACTTC.

This chain joins TRBV11-2 and TRBJ1-4; D not certain. The CDR3 has 14 amino acids. The germline V and J ends were trimmed by 0 bases and 8 bases, with 10 bases remaining between them. The germline V gene has CDR1 SGHAT and CDR2 FQNNGV. CDR3 region: CASSLDGFMEKLFF. The CDR3 coding sequence is TGTGCCAGCAGCTTAGATGGCTTTATGGAAAAACTGTTTTTT. Complete variable domain (other parts from reference TRBV11-2 and TRBJ1-4): EAGVAQSPRYKIIEKRQSVAFWCNPISGHATLYWYQQILGQGPKLLIQFQNNGVVDDSQLPKDRFSAERLKGVDSTLKIQPAKLEDSAVYLCASSLDGFMEKLFFGSGTQLSVL.

The rearrangement uses TRBV13 and TRBJ2-1; TRBD1 might be the D (5 bases). Between the trimmed V and J ends, which lost 3 bases and 5 bases, there was a span of 8 bases. Looked up from germline, CDR1 is PRHDT and CDR2 is FYEKMQ (reference sequence). The CDR3 runs to 13 residues. This chain's CDR3 is CASSLDNNNEQFF. The CDR3 coding sequence is TGTGCCAGCAGCTTGGACAACAACAATGAGCAGTTCTTC. The full variable domain, rest sourced from reference TRBV13 and TRBJ2-1, is AAGVIQSPRHLIKEKRETATLKCYPIPRHDTVYWYQQGPGQDPQFLISFYEKMQSDKGSIPDRFSAQQFSDYHSELNMSSLELGDSALYFCASSLDNNNEQFFGPGTRLTVL.